Sequencing of this TCR beta chain was carried out in a study of blood T cell repertoires in COVID-19. This CDR3 spans 16 amino acids. Per the germline V gene, CDR1 is SGDLS and CDR2 is YYNGEE. Trimming took off 0 bases at V and 2 bases at J, with 14 bases between the two ends. In the study's own analysis: Reference gene primer amplification gave estimated nucleated cell counts. Some clones are missing from TCRdb's copy, which holds only in-frame ones; the method was immunoSEQ multiplex PCR. V and J calls and clone size are copied from that table; D and trimming were computed from the DNA. This table holds about 130,000 clones, roughly four fifths found once.

The source material was peripheral blood. The receptor was isolated from a man between 35 and 55 years old with active or convalescent COVID-19. The chain couples TRBV9 to TRBJ2-5, with D possibly being TRBD1 (5 bases). CDR3: CASSVATDIGQETQYF. The CDR3, as DNA: TGTGCCAGCAGCGTAGCTACGGACATCGGACAAGAGACCCAGTACTTC.